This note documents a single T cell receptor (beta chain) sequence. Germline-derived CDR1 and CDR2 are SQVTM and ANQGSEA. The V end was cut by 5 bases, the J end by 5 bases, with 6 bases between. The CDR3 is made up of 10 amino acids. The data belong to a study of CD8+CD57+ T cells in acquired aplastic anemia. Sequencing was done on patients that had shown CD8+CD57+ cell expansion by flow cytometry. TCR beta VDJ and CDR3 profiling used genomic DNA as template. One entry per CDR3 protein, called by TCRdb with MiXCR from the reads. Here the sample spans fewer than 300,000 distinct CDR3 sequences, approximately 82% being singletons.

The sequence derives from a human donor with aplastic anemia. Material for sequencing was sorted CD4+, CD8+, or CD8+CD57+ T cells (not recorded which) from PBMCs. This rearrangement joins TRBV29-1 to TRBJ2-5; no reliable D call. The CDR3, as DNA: TGCAGCGTTACCCACGAGACCCAGTACTTC. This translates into CSVTHETQYF.